The subject of this entry is one T cell receptor (beta chain). Per the original methods: Quantification of nucleated cells was approximated via reference gene primer amplification. The method was immunoSEQ multiplex PCR; TCRdb's version includes in-frame clones alone and lacks a portion of them. V and J calls and clone size are given by that table; D and trimming were obtained from the DNA. The data contain approximately 110,000 clones, 84% of them singletons. These data are taken from a study of blood T cell repertoires in COVID-19. Study summary: The United States, Italy and Spain were the sources of the acute and convalescent COVID-19 samples.

The CDR3 covers 14 residues. Trimming took 4 bases from V and 4 from J, leaving 13 bases between them. The germline gives CDR1 LGHDT, CDR2 YNNKEL (reference sequence). The chain combines TRBV3-1 (or the pseudogene TRBV3-2) with TRBJ1-2; D remains unclear. The clonotype originates from a woman in her forties or fifties with acute or convalescent COVID-19. The sequencing sample was made of peripheral blood. The CDR3 DNA is TGTGCCAGCAGCCCCCGATCCGGTCTCTATGGCTACACCTTC. Translation: CASSPRSGLYGYTF.